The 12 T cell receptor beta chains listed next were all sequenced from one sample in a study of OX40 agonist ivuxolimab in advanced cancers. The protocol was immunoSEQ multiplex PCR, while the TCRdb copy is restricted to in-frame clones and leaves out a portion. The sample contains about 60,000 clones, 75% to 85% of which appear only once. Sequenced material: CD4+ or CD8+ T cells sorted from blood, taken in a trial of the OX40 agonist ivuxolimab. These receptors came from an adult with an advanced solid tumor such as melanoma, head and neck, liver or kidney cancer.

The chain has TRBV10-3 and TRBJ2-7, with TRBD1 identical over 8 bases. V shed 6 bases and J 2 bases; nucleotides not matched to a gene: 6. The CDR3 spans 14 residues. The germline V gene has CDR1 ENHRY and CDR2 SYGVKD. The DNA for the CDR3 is TGTGCCATCAGGACGACAGGGGACCCCTACGAGCAGTACTTC. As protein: CAIRTTGDPYEQYF.

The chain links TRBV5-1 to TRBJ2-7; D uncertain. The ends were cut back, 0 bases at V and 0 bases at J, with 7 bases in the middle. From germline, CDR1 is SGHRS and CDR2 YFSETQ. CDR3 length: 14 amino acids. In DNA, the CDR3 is TGCGCCAGCAGCTTGGGGCCTAACTCCTACGAGCAGTACTTC. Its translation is CASSLGPNSYEQYF.

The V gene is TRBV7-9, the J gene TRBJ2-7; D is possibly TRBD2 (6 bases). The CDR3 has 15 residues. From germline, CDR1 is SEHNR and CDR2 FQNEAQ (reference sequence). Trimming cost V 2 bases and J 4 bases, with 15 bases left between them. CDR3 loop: CASSLTGGGDYEQYF. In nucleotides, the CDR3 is TGTGCCAGCAGCTTAACTGGGGGAGGAGATTACGAGCAGTACTTC.

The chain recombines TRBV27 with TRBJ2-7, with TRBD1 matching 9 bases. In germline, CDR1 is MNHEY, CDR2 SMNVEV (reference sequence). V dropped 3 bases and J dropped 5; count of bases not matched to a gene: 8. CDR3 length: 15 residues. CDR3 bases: TGTGCCAGCAGTTTGACCCGGGACAGGGTGAACGAGCAGTACTTC. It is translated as CASSLTRDRVNEQYF.

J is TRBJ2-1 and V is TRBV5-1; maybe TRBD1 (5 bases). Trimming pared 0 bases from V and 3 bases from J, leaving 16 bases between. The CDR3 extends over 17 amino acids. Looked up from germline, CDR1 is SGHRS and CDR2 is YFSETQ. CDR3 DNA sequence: TGCGCCAGCAGCTTGGACCAAGCAGGGTCATACTACAATGAGCAGTTCTTC. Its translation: CASSLDQAGSYYNEQFF.

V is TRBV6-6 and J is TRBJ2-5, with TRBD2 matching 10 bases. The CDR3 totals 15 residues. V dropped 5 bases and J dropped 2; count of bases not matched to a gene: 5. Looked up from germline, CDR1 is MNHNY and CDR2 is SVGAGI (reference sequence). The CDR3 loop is CASSIKRGGQETQYF. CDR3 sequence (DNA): TGTGCCAGCAGTATTAAGCGGGGGGGGCAAGAGACCCAGTACTTC.

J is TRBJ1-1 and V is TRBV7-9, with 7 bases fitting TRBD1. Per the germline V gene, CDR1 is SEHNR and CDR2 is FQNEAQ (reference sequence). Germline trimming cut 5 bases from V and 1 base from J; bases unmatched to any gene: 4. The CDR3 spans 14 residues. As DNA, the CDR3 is TGTGCCAGCAGCCTCTGGGACAGGAACACTGAAGCTTTCTTT. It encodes CASSLWDRNTEAFF.

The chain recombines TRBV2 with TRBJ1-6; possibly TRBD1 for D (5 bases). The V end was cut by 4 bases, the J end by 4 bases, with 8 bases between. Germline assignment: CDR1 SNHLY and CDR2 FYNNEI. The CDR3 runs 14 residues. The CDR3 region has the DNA TGTGCCAGCAGTGTCGACAGATATAATTCACCCCTCCACTTT. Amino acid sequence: CASSVDRYNSPLHF. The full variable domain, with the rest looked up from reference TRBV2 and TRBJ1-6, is EPEVTQTPSHQVTQMGQEVILRCVPISNHLYFYWYRQILGQKVEFLVSFYNNEISEKSEIFDDQFSVERPDGSNFTLKIRSTKLEDSAMYFCASSVDRYNSPLHFGNGTRLTVT.

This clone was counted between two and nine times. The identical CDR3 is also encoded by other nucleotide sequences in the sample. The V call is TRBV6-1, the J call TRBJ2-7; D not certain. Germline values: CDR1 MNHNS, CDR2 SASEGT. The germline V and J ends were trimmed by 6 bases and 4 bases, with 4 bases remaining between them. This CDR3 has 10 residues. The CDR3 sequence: CASRRYEQYF. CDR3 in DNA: TGTGCCAGCAGGAGATACGAGCAGTACTTC.

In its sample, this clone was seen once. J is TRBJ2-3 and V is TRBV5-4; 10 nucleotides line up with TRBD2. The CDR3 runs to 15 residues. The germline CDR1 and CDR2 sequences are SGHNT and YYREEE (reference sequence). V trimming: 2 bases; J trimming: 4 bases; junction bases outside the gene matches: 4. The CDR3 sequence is CASSLAGGGADTQYF. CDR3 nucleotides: TGTGCCAGCAGCTTAGCGGGAGGGGGGGCAGATACGCAGTATTTT. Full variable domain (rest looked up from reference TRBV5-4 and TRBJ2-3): ETGVTQSPTHLIKTRGQQVTLRCSSQSGHNTVSWYQQALGQGPQFIFQYYREEENGRGNFPPRFSGLQFPNYSSELNVNALELDDSALYLCASSLAGGGADTQYFGPGTRLTVL.

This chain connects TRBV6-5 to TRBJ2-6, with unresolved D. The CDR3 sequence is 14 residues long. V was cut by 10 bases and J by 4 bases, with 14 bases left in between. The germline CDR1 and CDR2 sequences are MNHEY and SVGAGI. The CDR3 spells CATTTTSGANVLTF. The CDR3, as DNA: TGTGCCACCACGACGACGTCCGGGGCCAACGTCCTGACTTTC.

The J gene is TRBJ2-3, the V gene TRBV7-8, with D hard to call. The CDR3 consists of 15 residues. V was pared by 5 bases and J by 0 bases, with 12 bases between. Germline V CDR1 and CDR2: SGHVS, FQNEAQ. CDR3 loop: CASSPRQTSTDTQYF. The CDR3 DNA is TGTGCCAGCAGCCCCCGCCAGACTAGCACAGATACGCAGTATTTT.